This T cell receptor beta chain was identified during a study of regulatory T cells in long-lasting Graves disease. Remarks on this clonotype: Its antigen is unknown.

Findings and caveats of the study: Clonotypes that were public and shared totalled 2,500 to 3,500 in persistent patients versus around 970 in new patients. Persistent disease exhibited a predilection for TRBV28, TRBJ1-2 and TRBJ2-5. The study examined only peripheral blood, not thyroid tissue.

The time point is: persistent/refractory GD, antithyroid drugs over 5 years with positive TRAb. The TCR library was prepared using RNA isolated from PBMCs. Approximately 8.3 milliliters of peripheral blood went into EDTA tubes. Arm-PCR with iRepertoire HTBI primers amplified the CDR3 regions for these TCR beta libraries. Each CDR3 protein is one row after TCRdb ran MiXCR on the multiplex PCR reads. The repertoire consists of 300,000 to 400,000 distinct CDR3 sequences, with less than 20% occurring once and the leading ten covering less than 30%. There are 15 residues in the CDR3. The V and J ends lost 3 bases and 6 bases, in that order; junction bases with no gene match: 10. Germline lookup yields CDR1 KGHDR and CDR2 SFDVKD.

The source is a female donor with Graves disease. Source: peripheral blood mononuclear cells (PBMCs), taken when the disease was refractory, from a patient treated with antithyroid drugs. The chain couples TRBV24-1 to TRBJ2-7; 7 bases line up with TRBD1. The CDR3 DNA reads as TGTGCCACCAGTGATCCCAGGGGGACCTCCCTCGAGCAGTACTTC. The encoded protein is CATSDPRGTSLEQYF.